A selection of T cell receptor beta chains follows, all from one sample in a study of circulating and synovial CD4+ cells in juvenile arthritis. The table came from immunoSEQ multiplex PCR; TCRdb's copy has only in-frame clones and leaves some out. This table holds about 1,800 clones, about 93% found once. The sample was HLA-DR+ CD4+ T cells from blood. Receptors were obtained from a human patient with juvenile idiopathic arthritis. Some clones in this sample may be carry-over from other donors' samples. Each CDR3 is given with its conserved first and last residue. A D gene is named only where the DNA matches it firmly. Some rows mark clone size as missing; the rest say once, few, many or name a class of expanded clone.

size	J	D	V	CDR3	DNA
.	TRBJ2-5	TRBD2	TRBV19	CASSGLAGVQGQETQYF	TGTGCCAGTAGTGGACTAGCGGGAGTTCAGGGCCAAGAGACCCAGTACTTC
.	TRBJ1-4	TRBD1	TRBV18	CASSPPTDRGKLFF	TGTGCCAGCTCACCACCAACGGACAGGGGAAAACTGTTTTTT
once	TRBJ2-7	TRBD1	TRBV6-5	CASSAGTGWDEQYF	TGTGCCAGCAGCGCCGGGACAGGGTGGGACGAGCAGTACTTC
few	TRBJ1-2	.	TRBV28	CASSPTGSYGYTF	TGTGCCAGCAGTCCGACAGGAAGCTATGGCTACACCTTC
.	TRBJ2-1	.	TRBV14	CASSPIVSGSYNEQFF	TGTGCCAGCAGCCCCATAGTTTCTGGCTCCTACAATGAGCAGTTCTTC
.	TRBJ2-7	.	TRBV5-6	CASSPGTSEQYF	TGTGCCAGCAGCCCGGGGACAAGCGAGCAGTACTTC
.	TRBJ2-1	TRBD2	TRBV6-6	CATQRGAYNEQFF	TGTGCCACGCAGCGGGGTGCGTACAATGAGCAGTTCTTC
.	TRBJ1-6	.	TRBV4-1	CASSQLTGLNSPLHF	TGCGCCAGCAGCCAGTTGACAGGACTCAATTCCCCCCTCCACTTT
.	TRBJ2-2	.	TRBV27	CASSLWGVDTGELFF	TGTGCCAGCAGTTTATGGGGGGTGGACACCGGGGAGCTGTTTTTT
.	TRBJ2-1	.	TRBV20-1	CSARAYNEQFF	TGCAGTGCTAGAGCTTACAATGAGCAGTTCTTC
.	TRBJ1-6	.	TRBV5-1	CASSSGLGGRSSPLHF	TGCGCCAGCAGCTCCGGATTGGGTGGGCGAAGTTCACCCCTCCACTTT
once	TRBJ2-1	TRBD1	TRBV5-3	CARSLGRDRGPYNEQFF	TGTGCCAGAAGCTTGGGTCGGGACAGGGGGCCCTACAATGAGCAGTTCTTC
.	TRBJ2-5	TRBD2	TRBV30	CAWSPLADQETQYF	TGTGCCTGGAGCCCACTAGCGGACCAAGAGACCCAGTACTTC
.	TRBJ2-2	.	TRBV10-2	CASSEGAGGTGELFF	TGCGCCAGCAGTGAAGGGGCAGGGGGGACCGGGGAGCTGTTTTTT
once	TRBJ1-2	.	TRBV5-6	CASSSSGDYGYTF	TGTGCCAGCAGCTCGTCAGGGGACTATGGCTACACCTTC
.	TRBJ2-2	.	TRBV5-1	CASSLSRSGPNTGELFF	TGCGCCAGCAGCTTGTCCAGAAGCGGGCCGAACACCGGGGAGCTGTTTTTT
.	TRBJ1-5	.	TRBV7-2	CASSLQGLSNQPQHF	TGTGCCAGCAGCTTACAGGGATTGAGCAATCAGCCCCAGCATTTT
.	TRBJ1-5	.	TRBV28	CASTVSNQPQHF	TGTGCCAGCACTGTTAGCAATCAGCCCCAGCATTTT
.	TRBJ1-3	.	TRBV5-6	CASSGRGSFGNTIYF	TGTGCCAGCAGCGGAAGGGGGTCTTTTGGAAACACCATATATTTT
.	TRBJ2-5	TRBD1	TRBV5-5	CASSPYGTEQETQYF	TGTGCCAGCAGCCCATACGGGACAGAGCAAGAGACCCAGTACTTC
.	TRBJ1-2	.	TRBV11-2	CASSSQWTANYGYTF	TGTGCCAGCAGCTCGCAATGGACAGCTAACTATGGCTACACCTTC
.	TRBJ2-6	TRBD1	TRBV30	CAWSLGTAGANVLTF	TGTGCCTGGAGTCTTGGGACAGCTGGGGCCAACGTCCTGACTTTC
.	TRBJ2-1	TRBD2	TRBV29-1	CSVVREGYNEQFF	TGCAGCGTTGTCCGGGAGGGTTACAATGAGCAGTTCTTC
.	TRBJ2-7	.	TRBV9	CASSVAEGRRVQYF	TGTGCCAGCAGCGTAGCGGAGGGTCGCAGGGTTCAGTACTTC
.	TRBJ1-1	.	TRBV2	CASRGLQGNTEAFF	TGTGCCAGCAGAGGCTTACAGGGGAACACTGAAGCTTTCTTT
.	TRBJ2-7	TRBD1	TRBV27	CASSSDRGGTYEQYF	TGTGCCAGCAGTTCGGACAGGGGCGGAACCTACGAGCAGTACTTC
.	TRBJ1-6	.	TRBV30	CAWSVDRNNSPLHF	TGTGCCTGGAGTGTAGACAGGAATAATTCCCCCCTCCACTTT
.	TRBJ2-2	TRBD2	TRBV4-1	CASSQSGLAGVGTGELFF	TGCGCCAGCAGCCAATCAGGACTAGCGGGAGTTGGTACCGGGGAGCTGTTTTTT
.	TRBJ2-7	TRBD1	TRBV7-9	CASSPTGQFYEQYF	TGTGCCAGCAGCCCGACGGGACAGTTCTACGAGCAGTACTTC
.	TRBJ1-1	TRBD1	TRBV5-6	CASSFPDRANTEAFF	TGTGCCAGCAGCTTCCCGGACAGGGCGAACACTGAAGCTTTCTTT
.	TRBJ2-7	.	TRBV7-9	CASSLGGSLHYEQYF	TGTGCCAGCAGTCTCGGCGGGTCGCTTCACTACGAGCAGTACTTC
.	TRBJ2-3	.	TRBV28	CASSFTGSSTDTQYF	TGTGCCAGCAGTTTCACGGGATCTAGCACAGATACGCAGTATTTT
once	TRBJ2-1	.	TRBV2	CASIREPLPYYNEQFF	TGTGCCAGCATCCGGGAGCCCCTGCCCTACTACAATGAGCAGTTCTTC
once	TRBJ1-2	.	TRBV30	CACRVLGGYTF	TGTGCCTGCAGGGTCCTGGGTGGCTACACCTTC
.	TRBJ2-3	.	TRBV5-4	CASSLGGRGTDTQYF	TGTGCCAGCAGCTTGGGGGGGCGGGGCACAGATACGCAGTATTTT
.	TRBJ1-5	TRBD1	TRBV7-2	CASSGRGQSNQPQHF	TGTGCCAGCAGCGGCAGGGGGCAGAGCAATCAGCCCCAGCATTTT
few	TRBJ2-3	.	TRBV30	CACIRGSTDTQYF	TGTGCCTGCATTAGGGGGAGCACAGATACGCAGTATTTT
.	TRBJ2-1	.	TRBV6-6	CASSYEAGAYNEQFF	TGTGCCAGCAGTTACGAGGCGGGGGCTTACAATGAGCAGTTCTTC
.	TRBJ1-4	.	TRBV7-9	CASSYLEEQLFF	TGTGCCAGCAGTTACCTAGAGGAGCAACTGTTTTTT
.	TRBJ1-6	.	TRBV10-3	CAIKGEGYSPLHF	TGTGCCATCAAGGGGGAGGGGTATTCACCCCTCCACTTT
once	TRBJ2-7	TRBD1	TRBV11-2	CASSSIQGYEQYF	TGTGCCAGCAGCTCGATACAGGGGTACGAGCAGTACTTC